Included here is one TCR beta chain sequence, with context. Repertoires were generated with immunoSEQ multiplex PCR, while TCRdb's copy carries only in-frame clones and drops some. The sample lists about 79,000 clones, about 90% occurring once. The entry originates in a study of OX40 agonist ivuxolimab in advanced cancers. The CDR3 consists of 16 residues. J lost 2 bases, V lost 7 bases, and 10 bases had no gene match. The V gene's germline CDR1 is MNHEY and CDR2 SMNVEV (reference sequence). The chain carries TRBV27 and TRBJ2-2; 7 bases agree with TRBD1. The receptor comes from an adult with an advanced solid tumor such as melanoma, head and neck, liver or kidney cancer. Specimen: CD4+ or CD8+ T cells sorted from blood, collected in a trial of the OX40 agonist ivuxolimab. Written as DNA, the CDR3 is TGTGCCAGCATCAGAACCGGGACAGCAAACACCGGGGAGCTGTTTTTT. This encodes CASIRTGTANTGELFF.